What follows describes a single T cell receptor beta chain. This specimen belongs to a study of blood T cell repertoires in COVID-19. Looking at the study overall: T cells, B-cell-depleted T cells, or PBMCs provided the cDNA or gDNA that served as material.

CDR1 is SGHNT, CDR2 YENEEA, per germline. The V segment lost 2 bases and the J segment 2 bases; nucleotides outside the gene matches: 5. The CDR3 consists of 15 residues. Seattle participants joined during active infection and were tracked over time. Clones were sequenced by immunoSEQ multiplex PCR, and TCRdb holds only the in-frame ones, with some missing. The repertoire holds roughly 190,000 clones, with about 93% as singletons. The chain recombines TRBV11-3 with TRBJ1-2, with 7 positions matching TRBD1. This TCR was recovered from a man between 25 and 39 years old with COVID-19, enrolled during active disease. The sequencing input was peripheral blood. The CDR3 DNA reads TGTGCCAGCAGCTTAATTCGACAGGGCAACTATGGCTACACCTTC. This translates into CASSLIRQGNYGYTF. Full variable domain (outside the CDR3, taken from reference TRBV11-3 and TRBJ1-2): EAGVVQSPRYKIIEKKQPVAFWCNPISGHNTLYWYLQNLGQGPELLIRYENEEAVDDSQLPKDRFSAERLKGVDSTLKIQPAELGDSAVYLCASSLIRQGNYGYTFGSGTRLTVV.